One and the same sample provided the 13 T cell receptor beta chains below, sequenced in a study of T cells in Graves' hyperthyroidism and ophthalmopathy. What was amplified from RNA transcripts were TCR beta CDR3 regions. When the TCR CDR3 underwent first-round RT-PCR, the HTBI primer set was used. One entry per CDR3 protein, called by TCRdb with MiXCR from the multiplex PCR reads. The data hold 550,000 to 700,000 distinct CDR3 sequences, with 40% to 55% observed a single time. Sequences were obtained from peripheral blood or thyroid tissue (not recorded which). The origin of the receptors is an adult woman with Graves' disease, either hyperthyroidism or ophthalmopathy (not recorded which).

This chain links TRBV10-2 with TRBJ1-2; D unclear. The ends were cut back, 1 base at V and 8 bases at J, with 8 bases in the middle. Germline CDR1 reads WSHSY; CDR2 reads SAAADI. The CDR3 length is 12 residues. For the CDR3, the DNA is TGCGCCAGCAGTGAGTTGGTGTTCGGCTACACCTTC. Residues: CASSELVFGYTF.

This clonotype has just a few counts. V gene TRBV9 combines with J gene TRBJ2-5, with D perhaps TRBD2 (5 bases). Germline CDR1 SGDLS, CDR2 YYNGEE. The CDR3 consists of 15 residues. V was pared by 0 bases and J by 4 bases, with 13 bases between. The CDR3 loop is CASSVAPVGRETQYF. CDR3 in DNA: TGTGCCAGCAGCGTAGCCCCGGTGGGGAGAGAGACCCAGTACTTC. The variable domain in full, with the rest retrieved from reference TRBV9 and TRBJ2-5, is DSGVTQTPKHLITATGQRVTLRCSPRSGDLSVYWYQQSLDQGLQFLIQYYNGEERAKGNILERFSAQQFPDLHSELNLSSLELGDSALYFCASSVAPVGRETQYFGPGTRLLVL.

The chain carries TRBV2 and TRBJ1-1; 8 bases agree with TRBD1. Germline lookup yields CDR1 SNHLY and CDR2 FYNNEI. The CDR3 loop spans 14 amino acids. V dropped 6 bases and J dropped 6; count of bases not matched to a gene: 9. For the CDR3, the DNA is TGTGCCAGCAGGGACCGGACAGGGAGGGCTGAAGCTTTCTTT. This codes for CASRDRTGRAEAFF.

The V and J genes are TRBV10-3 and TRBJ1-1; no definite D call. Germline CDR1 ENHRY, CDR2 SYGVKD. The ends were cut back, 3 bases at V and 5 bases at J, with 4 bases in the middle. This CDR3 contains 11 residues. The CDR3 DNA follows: TGTGCCATCAGTGACCTTACTGAAGCTTTCTTT. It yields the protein CAISDLTEAFF.

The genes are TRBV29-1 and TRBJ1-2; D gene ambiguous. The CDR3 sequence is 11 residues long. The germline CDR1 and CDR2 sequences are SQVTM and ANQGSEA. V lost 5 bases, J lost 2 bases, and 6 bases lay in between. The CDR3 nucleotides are TGCAGCGTTTCGGCAAACTATGGCTACACCTTC. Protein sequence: CSVSANYGYTF.

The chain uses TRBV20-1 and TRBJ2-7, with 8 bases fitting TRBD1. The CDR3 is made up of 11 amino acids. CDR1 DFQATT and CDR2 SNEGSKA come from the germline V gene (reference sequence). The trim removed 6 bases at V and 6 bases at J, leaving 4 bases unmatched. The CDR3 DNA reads TGCAGTGCCTGGACAGGGACCGAGCAGTACTTC. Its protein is CSAWTGTEQYF.

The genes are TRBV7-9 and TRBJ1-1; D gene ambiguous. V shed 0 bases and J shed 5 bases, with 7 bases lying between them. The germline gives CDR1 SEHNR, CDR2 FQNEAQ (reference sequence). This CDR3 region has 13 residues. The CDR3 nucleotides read TGTGCCAGCAGCTTAGCATACGGGACTGAAGCTTTCTTT. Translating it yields CASSLAYGTEAFF.

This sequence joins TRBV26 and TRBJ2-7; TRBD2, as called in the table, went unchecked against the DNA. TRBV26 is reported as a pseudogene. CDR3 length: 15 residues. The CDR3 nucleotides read TGTGCCAGCAGTTCCCCCAGCGGGCCTACCTACGAGCAGTACTTC. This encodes CASSSPSGPTYEQYF.

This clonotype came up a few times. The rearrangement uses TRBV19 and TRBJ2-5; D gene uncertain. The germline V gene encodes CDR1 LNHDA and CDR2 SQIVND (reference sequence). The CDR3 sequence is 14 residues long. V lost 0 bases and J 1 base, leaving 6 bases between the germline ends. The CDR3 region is CASSIEVAQETQYF. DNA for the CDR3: TGTGCCAGTAGTATAGAGGTGGCCCAAGAGACCCAGTACTTC.

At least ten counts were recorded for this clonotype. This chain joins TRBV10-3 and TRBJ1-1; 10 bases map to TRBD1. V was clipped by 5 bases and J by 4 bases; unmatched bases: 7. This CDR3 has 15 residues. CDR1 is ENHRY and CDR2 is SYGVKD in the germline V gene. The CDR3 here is CAISRQGAVPTEAFF. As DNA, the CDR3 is TGTGCCATCAGTAGACAGGGGGCTGTTCCCACTGAAGCTTTCTTT.

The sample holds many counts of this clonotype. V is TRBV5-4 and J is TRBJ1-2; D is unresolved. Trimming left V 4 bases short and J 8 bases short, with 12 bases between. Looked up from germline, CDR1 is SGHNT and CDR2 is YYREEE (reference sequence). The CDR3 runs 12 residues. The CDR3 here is CASSPSEGGYTF. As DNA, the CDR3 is TGTGCCAGCAGCCCCTCAGAGGGAGGCTACACCTTC.

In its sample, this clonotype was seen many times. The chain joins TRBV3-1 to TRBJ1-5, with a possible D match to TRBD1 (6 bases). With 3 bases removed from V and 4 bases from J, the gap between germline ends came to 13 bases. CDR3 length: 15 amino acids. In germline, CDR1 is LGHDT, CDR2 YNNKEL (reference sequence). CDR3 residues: CASSHSGTPNQPQHF. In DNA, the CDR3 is TGTGCCAGCAGCCATAGCGGGACACCAAATCAGCCCCAGCATTTT.

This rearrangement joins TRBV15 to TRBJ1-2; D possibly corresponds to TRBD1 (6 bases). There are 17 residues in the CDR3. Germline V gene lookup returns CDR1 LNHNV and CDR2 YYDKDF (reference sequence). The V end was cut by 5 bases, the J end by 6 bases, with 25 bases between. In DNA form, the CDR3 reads TGTGCCACCAGCGGCCCGACCCGGGTGACAGGTGATAATGGCTACACCTTC. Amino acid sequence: CATSGPTRVTGDNGYTF.